This passage covers 15 T cell receptor beta chains from one sample sequenced in a study of somatic mutations in cytotoxic T cells in rheumatoid arthritis. TCRdb's table, derived via immunoSEQ multiplex PCR, lists solely in-frame clones and lacks some. The sample yields 19,000 or so clones, about 80% seen once. Sequenced: CD8+ T cells sorted from blood. The receptors stem from a man aged 18 to 29 with rheumatoid arthritis.

The chain recombines TRBV15 with TRBJ2-7; D possibly corresponds to TRBD1 (5 bases). Trimming shortened V by 5 bases and J by 1 base, and 9 bases separated the two germline ends. Germline-derived CDR1 and CDR2 are LNHNV and YYDKDF (reference sequence). The CDR3 is 13 amino acids. CDR3 coding DNA: TGTGCCACCAGCCAGGGTCGGTCCTACGAGCAGTACTTC. Translated, it gives CATSQGRSYEQYF.

A few counts support this clone. One end of the junction fails to match germline, which may point to a read error. J is TRBJ2-7 and V is TRBV7-9; D unresolved. This CDR3 region has 15 residues. Germline CDR1 SEHNR, CDR2 FQNEAQ (reference sequence). CDR3 protein: CASSLGPLTSDEQYF. The CDR3 DNA follows: TGTGCCAGCAGCTTAGGGCCCCTGACCTCCGACGAGCAGTACTTC.

This sequence joins TRBV11-2 and TRBJ2-7, with D possibly being TRBD1 (5 bases). The CDR3 contains 15 residues. Germline V gene data show CDR1 as SGHAT and CDR2 as FQNNGV. Trimming took off 0 bases at V and 3 bases at J, with 12 bases between the two ends. Here the CDR3 DNA reads TGTGCCAGCAGCTTAGAAGGTTCAGGGATCTACGAGCAGTACTTC. Translating it yields CASSLEGSGIYEQYF.

V gene TRBV10-1 combines with J gene TRBJ1-6; 7 bases align to TRBD1. CDR3 size: 15 residues. V dropped 2 bases and J dropped 10; count of bases not matched to a gene: 8. Germline CDR1 WNHNN, CDR2 SYGVQD (reference sequence). CDR3 bases: TGCGCCAGCAGTGAGCATGGAGGGGGCAGATCACCCCTCCACTTT. Protein sequence: CASSEHGGGRSPLHF.

The J gene is TRBJ2-1, the V gene TRBV12-5; D possibly corresponds to TRBD1 (6 bases). The CDR3 has 16 residues. Per the germline V gene, CDR1 is LGHNT and CDR2 is FRNRAP. Trimming stripped 0 bases from V and 8 bases from J, with 17 bases between. The CDR3 DNA reads as TGTGCTAGTGGTTTGGTACTAGGGGGATGGCTCGATGAGCAGTTCTTC. This gives the protein CASGLVLGGWLDEQFF.

This clone has only one observation. CDR3 DNA: TGTGCCAGCAGCAGTACACCGCCGGGACAGCGAAATGAAAAACTGTTTTTT. Protein sequence: CASSSTPPGQRNEKLFF. The chain is built from TRBV5-4 and TRBJ1-4; 7 bases align to TRBD1. The CDR3 consists of 17 residues. From germline, CDR1 is SGHNT and CDR2 YYREEE (reference sequence). Unmatched junction bases numbered 14, after V lost 4 bases and J lost 5 bases.

The J gene is TRBJ2-2, the V gene TRBV4-3, with a possible D match to TRBD2 (6 bases). V lost 4 bases, J lost 5 bases, and 14 bases lay in between. Germline lookup yields CDR1 LGHNA and CDR2 YSLEER. This CDR3 has 15 residues. The CDR3 nucleotides read TGCGCCAGCAGCCTCGGGACTTCGTTTACCGGGGAGCTGTTTTTT. It specifies CASSLGTSFTGELFF.

The rearrangement links TRBV9 to TRBJ2-3; 8 nucleotides match TRBD1. Germline V lookup: CDR1 SGDLS, CDR2 YYNGEE. The V and J ends lost 0 bases and 4 bases, in that order; junction bases with no gene match: 7. The CDR3 has 16 residues. The CDR3 region has the DNA TGTGCCAGCAGCGTAGAGACAGGGGAGTTTGCAGATACGCAGTATTTT. This sequence encodes CASSVETGEFADTQYF.

V gene TRBV11-2 combines with J gene TRBJ1-2, with 7 bases fitting TRBD1. Germline V CDR1 and CDR2: SGHAT, FQNNGV. With 3 bases clipped from V and 4 bases from J, the junction kept 5 bases outside the gene matches. The CDR3 is 14 amino acids. The CDR3 DNA reads TGTGCCAGCAGCTTTAACAGGGGTTCCTATGGCTACACCTTC. Translated: CASSFNRGSYGYTF.

This chain joins TRBV13 and TRBJ2-3; 12 nucleotides line up with TRBD2. CDR1 PRHDT and CDR2 FYEKMQ come from the germline V gene (reference sequence). The ends lost 4 bases at V and 5 bases at J; junction bases unmatched: 13. The CDR3 spans 18 residues. The CDR3 spells CASSSPTSGGLDLDTQYF. The CDR3, as DNA: TGTGCCAGCAGCTCACCTACTAGCGGGGGGCTGGACCTAGATACGCAGTATTTT.

The J gene is TRBJ2-3, the V gene TRBV28; 7 nucleotides agree with TRBD1. Germline V gene data show CDR1 as MDHEN and CDR2 as SYDVKM. The J segment lost 0 bases and the V segment lost 5 bases, leaving 5 bases of the junction unmatched. The CDR3 is made up of 15 amino acids. The chain's CDR3 is CASSGDSASTDTQYF. The DNA of the CDR3 is TGTGCCAGCAGTGGGGACAGTGCTAGCACAGATACGCAGTATTTT.

V and J are TRBV6-4 and TRBJ2-3, with D perhaps given as TRBD1 or TRBD2 (6 bases each). The germline CDR1 and CDR2 sequences are MRHNA and SNTAGT. Trimming pared 0 bases from V and 1 base from J, leaving 11 bases between. CDR3 length: 16 amino acids. The CDR3: CASSDSTGGGTDTQYF. CDR3 bases: TGTGCCAGCAGTGACTCGACCGGGGGCGGCACAGATACGCAGTATTTT.

CDR3 in DNA: TGTGCTAGTGGTTGGGGGGTAAGCTCCTACAATGAGCAGTTCTTC. Its protein is CASGWGVSSYNEQFF. This sequence joins TRBV12-5 and TRBJ2-1, with D maybe TRBD2 (6 bases). The germline V gene has CDR1 LGHNT and CDR2 FRNRAP. The V and J ends lost 4 bases and 0 bases respectively, with 10 bases between them. The CDR3 is made up of 15 amino acids.

The chain is built from TRBV19 and TRBJ1-2; TRBD1 might be the D (5 bases). The germline V gene has CDR1 LNHDA and CDR2 SQIVND (reference sequence). CDR3 size: 14 residues. Trimming cost V 4 bases and J 6 bases, with 15 bases left between them. The CDR3 sequence: CASSRTDILDGYTF. The CDR3, as DNA: TGTGCCAGTAGTAGAACGGACATTTTGGATGGCTACACCTTC.

The V gene is TRBV12-2, the J gene TRBJ1-6. TRBV12-2 is deemed a pseudogene. This CDR3 spans 17 amino acids. The DNA for the CDR3 is TGTGCAAGTCGCCATACATTGCCGGGACTGCTCAATTCACCCCTCCACTTT. Translation: CASRHTLPGLLNSPLHF.